Listed below are T cell receptor beta chains from one sample, sequenced in a study of blood T cell repertoires in COVID-19. This table comes from immunoSEQ multiplex PCR, and its TCRdb copy is limited to in-frame clones, with some not included. In the table there are 90,000 or so clones, roughly 83% of which are singletons. Sequenced material: peripheral blood. Receptors originate from a human donor in a cohort sampled during active COVID-19. The CDR3 runs from the conserved cysteine through the conserved F or W. A D gene is named only where the DNA matches it firmly. Expanded clones are given a class, and other clones once, few, many or no size at all.

CDR3 DNA: TGTGCCAGCAGCACCCAGACTAGCACTGAGCAGTTCTTC
CDR3 protein: CASSTQTSTEQFF
V gene: TRBV9
D gene: TRBD2
clone size: -
J gene: TRBJ2-1

CDR3 DNA: TGTGCCAGCTCACCCCAAGCTGGCGGGGGGGCCCACAATGAGCAGTTCTTC
CDR3 protein: CASSPQAGGGAHNEQFF
V gene: TRBV18
D gene: TRBD2
clone size: -
J gene: TRBJ2-1

CDR3 DNA: TGTGCCAGTAGTAGGGGAGTAAACACTGAAGCTTTCTTT
CDR3 protein: CASSRGVNTEAFF
V gene: TRBV19
D gene: -
clone size: -
J gene: TRBJ1-1

CDR3 DNA: TGTGCCAGCAGCCCCTTTCCCAGGGGTGGACTCTACAATGAGCAGTTCTTC
CDR3 protein: CASSPFPRGGLYNEQFF
V gene: TRBV7-8
D gene: -
clone size: few
J gene: TRBJ2-1

CDR3 DNA: TGTGCCAGCAGTTACTCACGCGGACAGTTGAACACTGAAGCTTTCTTT
CDR3 protein: CASSYSRGQLNTEAFF
V gene: TRBV6-5
D gene: -
clone size: -
J gene: TRBJ1-1

CDR3 DNA: TGTGCCAGCAGCGTAGATAGAGGCACAGGATCACCCCTCCACTTT
CDR3 protein: CASSVDRGTGSPLHF
V gene: TRBV9
D gene: -
clone size: once
J gene: TRBJ1-6

CDR3 DNA: TGTGCCACCAGTGATCTAAATTCCAAAACTAGCGGGGGGAATGGTGAGCAGTTCTTC
CDR3 protein: CATSDLNSKTSGGNGEQFF
V gene: TRBV24-1
D gene: TRBD2
clone size: -
J gene: TRBJ2-1

CDR3 DNA: TGTGCCAGCAGCAAGCTGGGACAGAACACTGAAGCTTTCTTT
CDR3 protein: CASSKLGQNTEAFF
V gene: TRBV6-5
D gene: -
clone size: -
J gene: TRBJ1-1

CDR3 DNA: TGTGCCAGCAGTTCGGGGGGAGGGCCGGGGACCGGGGAGCTGTTTTTT
CDR3 protein: CASSSGGGPGTGELFF
V gene: TRBV28
D gene: TRBD2
clone size: -
J gene: TRBJ2-2

CDR3 DNA: TGTGCCAGCAGCGCTGTCGGGTACGAGCAGTACTTC
CDR3 protein: CASSAVGYEQYF
V gene: TRBV9
D gene: -
clone size: -
J gene: TRBJ2-7

CDR3 DNA: TGTGCCAGCAGGGACCCGGGACAGGGTATCCACAATGAGCAGTTCTTC
CDR3 protein: CASRDPGQGIHNEQFF
V gene: TRBV28
D gene: TRBD1
clone size: -
J gene: TRBJ2-1

CDR3 DNA: TGCAGCGCTGCGGGGGCTTGGGGACTCCCCTACAATGAGCAGTTCTTC
CDR3 protein: CSAAGAWGLPYNEQFF
V gene: TRBV29-1
D gene: -
clone size: -
J gene: TRBJ2-1

CDR3 DNA: TGTGCCAGCTCACCCCTGGGACAGGGGAACACTGAAGCTTTCTTT
CDR3 protein: CASSPLGQGNTEAFF
V gene: TRBV18
D gene: TRBD1
clone size: once
J gene: TRBJ1-1

CDR3 DNA: TGCGCCAGCAGTCTGGCCACTGGGGCCAACGTCCTGACTTTC
CDR3 protein: CASSLATGANVLTF
V gene: TRBV5-1
D gene: -
clone size: -
J gene: TRBJ2-6

CDR3 DNA: TGTGCCAGCAGCAGGACAAACGCTGAAGCTTTCTTT
CDR3 protein: CASSRTNAEAFF
V gene: TRBV6-5
D gene: -
clone size: -
J gene: TRBJ1-1

CDR3 DNA: TGCAGCGTTGGGGGGGGTGTAGGGATAAGCTCCTACGAGCAGTACTTC
CDR3 protein: CSVGGGVGISSYEQYF
V gene: TRBV29-1
D gene: TRBD2
clone size: -
J gene: TRBJ2-7

CDR3 DNA: TGTGCCAGCAGTTTGGCAGGACAGGGGGATAATTCACCCCTCCACTTT
CDR3 protein: CASSLAGQGDNSPLHF
V gene: TRBV28
D gene: TRBD1
clone size: once
J gene: TRBJ1-6

CDR3 DNA: TGCGCCAGCAGCTTGGATGTGACAGAGAACACCGGGGAGCTGTTTTTT
CDR3 protein: CASSLDVTENTGELFF
V gene: TRBV5-1
D gene: -
clone size: -
J gene: TRBJ2-2

CDR3 DNA: TGTGCCAGCAGTGAAGGAGGGCGTCTCTGGTACTTC
CDR3 protein: CASSEGGRLWYF
V gene: TRBV6-4
D gene: -
clone size: -
J gene: TRBJ2-4

CDR3 DNA: TGTGCCAGCAGACCCTCCGGGACAGGGGTTGAAGCTTTCTTT
CDR3 protein: CASRPSGTGVEAFF
V gene: TRBV28
D gene: TRBD1
clone size: -
J gene: TRBJ1-1

CDR3 DNA: TGTGCCACCTCAATGACAGTGGGATATGGCTACACCTTC
CDR3 protein: CATSMTVGYGYTF
V gene: TRBV19
D gene: -
clone size: -
J gene: TRBJ1-2

CDR3 DNA: TGCGCCAGCAGCTTGGCAGGGTCAGATGGCTACACCTTC
CDR3 protein: CASSLAGSDGYTF
V gene: TRBV5-1
D gene: -
clone size: -
J gene: TRBJ1-2

CDR3 DNA: TGTGCCTGGATCTCAACCGGCGGTGGATTCTTC
CDR3 protein: CAWISTGGGFF
V gene: TRBV30
D gene: -
clone size: -
J gene: TRBJ2-1

CDR3 DNA: TGTGCCAGCACCCGCGGAGGGCTTAGCACAGATACGCAGTATTTT
CDR3 protein: CASTRGGLSTDTQYF
V gene: TRBV11-2
D gene: -
clone size: -
J gene: TRBJ2-3

CDR3 DNA: TGTGCCAGCAGCCACCCGACTAGCGGGACGACCGGGGAGCTGTTTTTT
CDR3 protein: CASSHPTSGTTGELFF
V gene: TRBV5-4
D gene: TRBD2
clone size: -
J gene: TRBJ2-2

CDR3 DNA: TGTGCCAGCAGCTTAGATCGGACAGGGAAGGGCTACACCTTC
CDR3 protein: CASSLDRTGKGYTF
V gene: TRBV11-2
D gene: TRBD1
clone size: -
J gene: TRBJ1-2

CDR3 DNA: TGTGCCAGCAGCGTAGTTTTCGGAGTAGGAACTGAAGCTTTCTTT
CDR3 protein: CASSVVFGVGTEAFF
V gene: TRBV9
D gene: -
clone size: -
J gene: TRBJ1-1

CDR3 DNA: TGTGCCAGCAGCTTAGGGGGGGGGATCGCCTCTTCTAACAATGAGCAGTTCTTC
CDR3 protein: CASSLGGGIASSNNEQFF
V gene: TRBV7-9
D gene: TRBD2
clone size: -
J gene: TRBJ2-1

CDR3 DNA: TGTGCCAGCAGCACCCCGGGACTAGCGTCTGTTGAGCAGTTCTTC
CDR3 protein: CASSTPGLASVEQFF
V gene: TRBV9
D gene: TRBD2
clone size: -
J gene: TRBJ2-1

CDR3 DNA: TGTGCCAGCAGCGGTGGACAGGGTTCGGGTGAGCAGTTCTTC
CDR3 protein: CASSGGQGSGEQFF
V gene: TRBV11-2
D gene: TRBD1
clone size: -
J gene: TRBJ2-1

CDR3 DNA: TGTGCCAGCAGCCCCGTCGAAGGGGCCGAAGCTTTCTTT
CDR3 protein: CASSPVEGAEAFF
V gene: TRBV7-9
D gene: -
clone size: -
J gene: TRBJ1-1

CDR3 DNA: TGTGCCACCACGGATGGGACAGGGGATCGGGCTGAAGCTTTCTTT
CDR3 protein: CATTDGTGDRAEAFF
V gene: TRBV19
D gene: TRBD1
clone size: -
J gene: TRBJ1-1

CDR3 DNA: TGTGCCAGTAGTGTCGGGACTAGCGGGAGCAATGAGCAGTTCTTC
CDR3 protein: CASSVGTSGSNEQFF
V gene: TRBV19
D gene: TRBD2
clone size: -
J gene: TRBJ2-1

CDR3 DNA: TGTGCCAGCAGCCGGGACTTCAGCACAGATACGCAGTATTTT
CDR3 protein: CASSRDFSTDTQYF
V gene: TRBV27
D gene: -
clone size: -
J gene: TRBJ2-3

CDR3 DNA: TGTGCCATCAGTGAGCTAGCGGGCTACAATGAGCAGTTCTTC
CDR3 protein: CAISELAGYNEQFF
V gene: TRBV10-3
D gene: TRBD2
clone size: -
J gene: TRBJ2-1

CDR3 DNA: TGTGCCAGCAGCCTTCTAGGCGGGGCGAACACTGAAGCTTTCTTT
CDR3 protein: CASSLLGGANTEAFF
V gene: TRBV3-1/TRBV3-2
D gene: -
clone size: -
J gene: TRBJ1-1

CDR3 DNA: TGTGCCAGCAGTGCGACCCCTCCATTCGGGACAGCGCCCGATTCACCCCTCCACTTT
CDR3 protein: CASSATPPFGTAPDSPLHF
V gene: TRBV2
D gene: TRBD1
clone size: -
J gene: TRBJ1-6

CDR3 DNA: TGCGCCAGCAGCCCTGATGGGACAGGGGACGAGCAGTACTTC
CDR3 protein: CASSPDGTGDEQYF
V gene: TRBV5-1
D gene: TRBD1
clone size: few
J gene: TRBJ2-7

CDR3 DNA: TGTGCCAGGATGCCCGGGGAGGGCAGCGGGAGGACCAACTACGAGCAGTACTTC
CDR3 protein: CARMPGEGSGRTNYEQYF
V gene: TRBV5-3
D gene: TRBD2
clone size: -
J gene: TRBJ2-7

CDR3 DNA: TGTGCCAGCAGCTTGGGACTAGCGCGCACAGATACGCAGTATTTT
CDR3 protein: CASSLGLARTDTQYF
V gene: TRBV5-4
D gene: TRBD2
clone size: -
J gene: TRBJ2-3

CDR3 DNA: TGCGCCAGCAGATTCGCCCGGGGGACGAACACTGAAGCTTTCTTT
CDR3 protein: CASRFARGTNTEAFF
V gene: TRBV5-1
D gene: -
clone size: -
J gene: TRBJ1-1

CDR3 DNA: TGCGCCAGCAGCTCGGCGGAAAGGGGGTTTGGTGGCTACACCTTC
CDR3 protein: CASSSAERGFGGYTF
V gene: TRBV5-1
D gene: -
clone size: -
J gene: TRBJ1-2

CDR3 DNA: TGCGCCAGCAGCACAGGAGCGGGGTACTATGGCTACACCTTC
CDR3 protein: CASSTGAGYYGYTF
V gene: TRBV5-1
D gene: -
clone size: -
J gene: TRBJ1-2

CDR3 DNA: TGTGCCAGCAGTGACCACAGGGAGCAGTACTTC
CDR3 protein: CASSDHREQYF
V gene: TRBV27
D gene: -
clone size: few
J gene: TRBJ2-7

CDR3 DNA: TGTGCCAGCAGCACGGTTCCGGGACAGGGACTTATAGCGGGGCACTACGAGCAGTACTTC
CDR3 protein: CASSTVPGQGLIAGHYEQYF
V gene: TRBV21-1
D gene: -
clone size: -
J gene: TRBJ2-7

CDR3 DNA: TGCGCCAGCAGTGGCTGGCAACGGGTAGCCAAAAACATTCAGTACTTC
CDR3 protein: CASSGWQRVAKNIQYF
V gene: TRBV10-1
D gene: -
clone size: few
J gene: TRBJ2-4

CDR3 DNA: TGTGCCAGCAAGGGGGCGCGGAGGAACACCGGGGAGCTGTTTTTT
CDR3 protein: CASKGARRNTGELFF
V gene: TRBV19
D gene: TRBD1
clone size: -
J gene: TRBJ2-2

CDR3 DNA: TGCAGCGTTGAAGTTGGGGGGGCGCTTGGCTACACCTTC
CDR3 protein: CSVEVGGALGYTF
V gene: TRBV29-1
D gene: -
clone size: -
J gene: TRBJ1-2

CDR3 DNA: TGCAGCGTTGAGGTTGTGCGGGGCTTGAACTATGGCTACACCTTC
CDR3 protein: CSVEVVRGLNYGYTF
V gene: TRBV29-1
D gene: -
clone size: -
J gene: TRBJ1-2